Sequencing of this T cell receptor (beta chain) was carried out in a study of T cells in Graves' hyperthyroidism and ophthalmopathy. The CDR3 extends over 13 amino acids. V lost 6 bases and J 3 bases, leaving 11 bases between the germline ends. Germline assignment: CDR1 ENHRY and CDR2 SYGVKD. Uncontrolled infection, other autoimmune disease, pregnancy or lactation led to exclusion. Concerning this clonotype itself: The antigen is undetermined.

The study, taken as a whole, reports: The authors' 13 V-J model separated ophthalmopathy from stable hyperthyroidism. The model made its ophthalmopathy prediction, and onset followed a median about 6 months later. In the blood, most expanded thyroid clonotypes above 0.001 appeared as well.

The source material, RNA transcripts, was used to amplify TCR beta CDR3 regions. The HTBI set primed first-round TCR CDR3 RT-PCR. TCRdb reprocessed the multiplex PCR reads with MiXCR, giving one entry per CDR3 protein. The table records 480,000 or so distinct CDR3 sequences, over 45% of them present only once. The TCR was taken from an adult woman with Graves' disease, either hyperthyroidism or ophthalmopathy (not recorded which). What was sequenced was peripheral blood or thyroid tissue (not recorded which). The genes are TRBV10-3 and TRBJ1-1, with D unclear. Here the CDR3 reads CAIRKNTDTEAFF. CDR3 in DNA: TGTGCCATCAGGAAAAATACGGACACTGAAGCTTTCTTT.